These T cell receptor beta chains were read from a single sample in a study of regulatory dendritic cells for organ transplantation. Data came from immunoSEQ multiplex PCR; TCRdb stores just in-frame clones and leaves some out. The table lists 25,000 to 35,000 clones, around 83% of them singletons. Sequencing was performed on naive CD4+ T cells from blood. All receptors derive from a human donor in good health. The CDR3 runs from the conserved cysteine through the conserved F or W.

j_call	v_call	cdr3_aa
TRBJ2-3	TRBV18	CASSPGLAGTSTDTQYF
TRBJ2-1	TRBV10-3	CAISTLAGGNEQFF
TRBJ1-6	TRBV4-1	CASSPGRGRRSNSPLHF
TRBJ1-2	TRBV6-1	CASSLGPLYGYTF
TRBJ1-1	TRBV19	CASSIVTGRGTEAFF
TRBJ2-5	TRBV2	CASSGPSGAPGETQYF
TRBJ2-7	TRBV27	CASSRTGLAYEQYF
TRBJ2-1	TRBV5-1	CASSSSGGSYNEQFF
TRBJ2-3	TRBV5-1	CASSFGLAGAADTQYF
TRBJ2-3	TRBV5-6	CASRGAGRGTDTQYF
TRBJ1-4	TRBV7-9	CASGGNYNEKLFF
TRBJ1-1	TRBV6-6	CASSRSTGPQNTEAFF
TRBJ2-1	TRBV7-2	CASSRAGQYNEQFF
TRBJ1-1	TRBV18	CASSPGQGMNTEAFF
TRBJ2-1	TRBV5-1	CASSPAASGGAHEQFF